Listed below are T cell receptor beta chains from one sample, sequenced in a study of control samples from healthy donors and cancer patients. The table came from immunoSEQ multiplex PCR; TCRdb's copy has only in-frame clones and leaves some out. The table includes over 10,000 clones, about 92% detected once. Sequencing was done on a sample of PBMCs. The receptors were sampled from an elderly man with lung cancer. Both conserved end residues are trimmed from each CDR3. Fields, in order: CDR3 protein, J gene, V gene.

CDR3: ATSDRTAVTGELF
J: TRBJ2-2
V: TRBV24-1

CDR3: AISEIAKRGSFTEAF
J: TRBJ1-1
V: TRBV10-3

CDR3: ASALGGVEKLF
J: TRBJ1-4
V: TRBV19

CDR3: ASSFSGDTGELF
J: TRBJ2-2
V: TRBV7-9

CDR3: ASSLPGGWYGYT
J: TRBJ1-2
V: TRBV7-9

CDR3: ASSIDRGRTEAF
J: TRBJ1-1
V: TRBV27

CDR3: ASSLGGPNTEAF
J: TRBJ1-1
V: TRBV5-1

CDR3: VRSSYPYTDTQY
J: TRBJ2-3
V: TRBV7-5

CDR3: ASGPGQETQY
J: TRBJ2-5
V: TRBV10-1

CDR3: ASRPRTGGLGEKLF
J: TRBJ1-4
V: TRBV4-1

CDR3: ASTPTGEEGYT
J: TRBJ1-2
V: TRBV12-3/TRBV12-4

CDR3: ASSADMRSYNEQF
J: TRBJ2-1
V: TRBV5-1

CDR3: ASSLGVGYT
J: TRBJ1-2
V: TRBV12-3/TRBV12-4

CDR3: ASRQGLQNGYT
J: TRBJ1-2
V: TRBV5-1

CDR3: ASSPGPINTEAF
J: TRBJ1-1
V: TRBV7-9

CDR3: ASSPSGGASEQF
J: TRBJ2-1
V: TRBV7-9

CDR3: ASSRSPGVSRH
J: TRBJ1-3
V: TRBV14

CDR3: ATSGRAYQPQH
J: TRBJ1-5
V: TRBV24-1

CDR3: ASIPWGLGSSYEQY
J: TRBJ2-7
V: TRBV27

CDR3: ASSDQGNTEAF
J: TRBJ1-1
V: TRBV6-1

CDR3: ASSRGQGDTEAF
J: TRBJ1-1
V: TRBV5-4

CDR3: ASSFINQPQH
J: TRBJ1-5
V: TRBV27

CDR3: ASSKPKTGGDGYT
J: TRBJ1-2
V: TRBV28

CDR3: ASSQTTGGAEAF
J: TRBJ1-1
V: TRBV11-2

CDR3: ASSQDRDSQATNEKLF
J: TRBJ1-4
V: TRBV3-1/TRBV3-2

CDR3: ATSDLGRGALLYEQY
J: TRBJ2-7
V: TRBV24-1

CDR3: ASSTWGPGNSPLH
J: TRBJ1-6
V: TRBV5-4

CDR3: ASSPSGLSEKLF
J: TRBJ1-4
V: TRBV6-6

CDR3: ASSIVAGFQETQY
J: TRBJ2-5
V: TRBV19

CDR3: ASSPPVGQGNYGYT
J: TRBJ1-2
V: TRBV18

CDR3: AINDRLGGTEAF
J: TRBJ1-1
V: TRBV19

CDR3: ASSLVGGGVYNEQF
J: TRBJ2-1
V: TRBV7-2

CDR3: ASSYSDLQGLNTEAF
J: TRBJ1-1
V: TRBV6-2/TRBV6-3

CDR3: ASSATAGTEKLF
J: TRBJ1-4
V: TRBV7-9

CDR3: ASSHSGLTRDTGELF
J: TRBJ2-2
V: TRBV7-9

CDR3: ASSLPGQPWDTQY
J: TRBJ2-3
V: TRBV27

CDR3: ASTVGGGNEAF
J: TRBJ1-1
V: TRBV5-4

CDR3: ASSLGRGASSPLH
J: TRBJ1-6
V: TRBV7-9

CDR3: ASSAGGQSNSPLH
J: TRBJ1-6
V: TRBV9

CDR3: ASSLAGGSNYGYT
J: TRBJ1-2
V: TRBV5-6

CDR3: ASSLVLGGARGYT
J: TRBJ1-2
V: TRBV5-6

CDR3: ASSPRVLTEAF
J: TRBJ1-1
V: TRBV18

CDR3: ASSSDRFLKRNQPQH
J: TRBJ1-5
V: TRBV28

CDR3: ASSQGLPHTDTQY
J: TRBJ2-3
V: TRBV7-2

CDR3: ASSQDSSNTEAF
J: TRBJ1-1
V: TRBV11-2